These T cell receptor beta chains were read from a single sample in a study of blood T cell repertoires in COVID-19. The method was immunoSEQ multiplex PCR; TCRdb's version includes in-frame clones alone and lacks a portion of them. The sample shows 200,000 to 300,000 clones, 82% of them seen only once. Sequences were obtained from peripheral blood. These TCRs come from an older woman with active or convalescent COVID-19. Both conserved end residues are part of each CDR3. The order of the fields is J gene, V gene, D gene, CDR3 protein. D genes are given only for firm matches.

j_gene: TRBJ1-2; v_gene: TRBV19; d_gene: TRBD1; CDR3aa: CASSTGQGMRGYTF
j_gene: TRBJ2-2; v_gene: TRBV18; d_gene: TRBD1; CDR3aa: CASSATGGNTGELFF
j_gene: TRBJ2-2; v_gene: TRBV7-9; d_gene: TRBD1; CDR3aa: CASSLGAGTGATGELFF
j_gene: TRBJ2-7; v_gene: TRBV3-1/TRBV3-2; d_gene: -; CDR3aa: CASSPQTKQGSYEQYF
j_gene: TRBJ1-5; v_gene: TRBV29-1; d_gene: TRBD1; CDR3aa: CSVARDSYQPQHF
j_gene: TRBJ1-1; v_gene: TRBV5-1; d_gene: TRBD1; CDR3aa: CASSALTGTGNTEAFF
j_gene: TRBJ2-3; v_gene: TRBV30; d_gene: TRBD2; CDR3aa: CAWSLRGTITDTQYF
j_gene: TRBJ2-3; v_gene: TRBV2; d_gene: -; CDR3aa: CASKIEVDTQYF
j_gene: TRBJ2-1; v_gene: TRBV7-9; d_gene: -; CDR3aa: CASSRVVNEQFF
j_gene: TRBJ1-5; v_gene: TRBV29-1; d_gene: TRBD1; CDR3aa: CSVRGGTGQPQHF
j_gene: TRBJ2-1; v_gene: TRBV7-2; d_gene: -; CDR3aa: CASSPTEYNEQFF
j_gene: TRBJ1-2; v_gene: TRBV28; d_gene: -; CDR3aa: CASSLPGVSGYTF
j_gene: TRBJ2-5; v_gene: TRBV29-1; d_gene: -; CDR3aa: CSVRGGGETQYF
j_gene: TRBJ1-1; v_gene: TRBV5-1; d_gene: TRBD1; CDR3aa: CASSLAGQWQAFF
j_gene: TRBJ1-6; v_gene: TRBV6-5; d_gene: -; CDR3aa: CASSKGGAFFSPLHF
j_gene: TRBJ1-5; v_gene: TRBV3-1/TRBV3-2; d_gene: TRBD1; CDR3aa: CASSQVSGTGGFNQPQHF
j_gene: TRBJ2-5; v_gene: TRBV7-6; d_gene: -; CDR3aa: CASSLRGTVQETQYF
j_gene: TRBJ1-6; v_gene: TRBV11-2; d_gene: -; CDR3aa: CASSLPGGGSPLHF
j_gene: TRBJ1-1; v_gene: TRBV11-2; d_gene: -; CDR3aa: CASSRGAGLNTEAFF
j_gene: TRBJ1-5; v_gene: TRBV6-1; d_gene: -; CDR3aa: CASSDSGAYNQPQHF
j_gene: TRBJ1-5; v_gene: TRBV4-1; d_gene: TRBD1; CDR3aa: CASSQGGPGGTNQPQHF
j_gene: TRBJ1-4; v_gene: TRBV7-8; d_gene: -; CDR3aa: CASSPTETNEKLFF
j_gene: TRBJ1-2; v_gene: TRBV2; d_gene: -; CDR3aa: CASSEGRSDYTF
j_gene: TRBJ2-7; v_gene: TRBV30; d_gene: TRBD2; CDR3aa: CAWRSPGGPVGYEQYF
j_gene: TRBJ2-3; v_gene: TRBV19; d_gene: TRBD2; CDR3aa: CASSILAGVADTQYF
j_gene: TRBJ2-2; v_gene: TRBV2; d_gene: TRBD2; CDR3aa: CASSEVVPAGGNTGELFF
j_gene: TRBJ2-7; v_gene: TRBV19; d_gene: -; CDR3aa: CASSPTTDSYEQYF
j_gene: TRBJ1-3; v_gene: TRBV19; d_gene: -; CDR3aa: CASSRGGQHSGNTIYF